Included here is one TCR beta chain sequence, with context. Its target antigen remains unknown. No base quality values were provided; no much bigger clone lies one nucleotide off. Collaborating institutions collected whole blood in K2EDTA tubes following their own protocols. Collaborator samples were shipped for TCRbeta analysis as frozen whole blood, isolated PBMCs, or DNA extracted from either sample type. This entry belongs to a study of blood T cell repertoires in COVID-19 (dated by TCRdb to 2019 to 2021). General notes on the study: Samples from collaborators originated in the United States, Italy and Spain and spanned both the acute and convalescent phases of COVID-19. Sample metadata almost always included a de-identified subject ID, COVID-19 status, age in years and sex. The dataset comprised deeply sampled blood TCRbeta repertoires from subjects exposed to, actively infected with, or recovered from COVID-19. The material from the prospective study consisted of cDNA or gDNA derived from T cells, B-cell-depleted T cells, or PBMCs. Where HLA class I and class II types were available, the types were taken from metadata supplied by the sample provider, not from assay-based typing. The samples were drawn from the first 160 participants of the ongoing ImmuneRACE study and from 1,254 subjects provided by 6 global collaborators. The repertoires were made available in a free public database intended to serve as a resource for research on the immune response to SARS-CoV-2. On the study overall, not on this receptor specifically: Clinical and demographic metadata were provided uncurated, with the amount varying by source and participant.

The immunoSEQ Assay, a bias-controlled multiplex PCR, was used to amplify TCRbeta CDR3 regions from genomic DNA. The study's own analysis went as follows. Nucleated cell counts per sample were estimated from amplification of reference gene primers within the assay. Sequence reads were collapsed and filtered to measure the absolute abundance of every unique TCRbeta CDR3 rearrangement. For each sample, productive Simpson clonality was calculated as the square root of Simpson's diversity index across productive rearrangements. The table comes from immuneACCESS by way of TCRdb, which keeps in-frame sequences with V and J called. Part of the clones is missing from these tables; in studies checked, under half for an unresolved V gene and the rest for unknown reasons. V and J calls and clone size are those listed in that table; D and trimming were worked out from the DNA. The sample table holds about 120,000 clones, of which approximately 85% were seen once. The ten largest make up about 1.3% of the sample.

The sample was peripheral blood. This TCR came from a middle-aged man with acute or convalescent COVID-19.

For the CDR3, the sequence is CASSFGLAYEQYF. DNA sequence: TGTGCCAGCAGTTTCGGCCTAGCATACGAGCAGTACTTC. Recombination connected TRBV12-3 or TRBV12-4 to TRBJ2-7, with TRBD2 tentatively as D gene (5 bases match). The CDR3 has 13 amino acids, counting the end cysteine and phenylalanine. The kept DNA is CDR3 alone, 39 bases in frame from the first base. Cut back by 3 bases and 4 bases, the V and J ends lie 10 bases apart.